This T cell receptor (beta chain) was captured in a study of blood T cell repertoires in COVID-19. At the level of the study: The analysed material was cDNA or gDNA that came from T cells, B-cell-depleted T cells, or PBMCs.

Patients from Seattle were sampled longitudinally, starting during active infection. Sequencing was performed with immunoSEQ multiplex PCR; in TCRdb, only in-frame clones are kept and a portion is missing. Of about 420,000 clones in the sample, about 90% were seen once. The CDR3 has 16 amino acids. Trimming took 8 bases from V and 1 from J; bases not matched to a gene: 11. Germline V lookup: CDR1 SQVTM, CDR2 ANQGSEA. Material: peripheral blood. The J gene is TRBJ2-6, the V gene TRBV29-1, with TRBD1 identical over 7 bases. The clonotype was recovered from a young man with COVID-19, enrolled during active disease. CDR3 amino acids: CSSQTGKRSGANVLTF. CDR3 DNA sequence: TGCAGCTCTCAGACAGGGAAGAGGTCTGGGGCCAACGTCCTGACTTTC.